These 11 T cell receptor beta chains were sequenced from one sample in a study of cytotoxic CD8 clonotypes in ibrutinib-treated CLL. Assay: immunoSEQ multiplex PCR; the TCRdb copy retains only in-frame clones and omits some. The table has around 310,000 clones, 70% to 80% seen once. Sequences were derived from PBMCs, sampled before ibrutinib treatment. Receptors originate from a human donor with chronic lymphocytic leukemia.

This clone was counted only a few times. The rearrangement joins TRBV7-6 to TRBJ1-1; no clear D gene. Germline-derived CDR1 and CDR2 are SGHVS and FNYEAQ. The CDR3 covers 13 residues. Trimming stripped 1 base from V and 1 base from J, with 4 bases between. The DNA for the CDR3 is TGTGCCAGCAGCTTAGGGCAGAACACTGAAGCTTTCTTT. As protein: CASSLGQNTEAFF.

About this clone: Additional DNA sequences in this sample encode the identical CDR3. The chain recombines TRBV28 with TRBJ1-1; D is undetermined. The CDR3 runs 13 residues. The V end was cut by 1 base, the J end by 2 bases, with 5 bases between. Germline V gene sequence: CDR1 MDHEN, CDR2 SYDVKM. The CDR3 loop reads CASSLSGNTEAFF. The CDR3 DNA reads TGTGCCAGCAGTTTATCAGGAAACACTGAAGCTTTCTTT.

The rearrangement joins TRBV30 to TRBJ2-1; TRBD1 matches at 9 bases. Trimming took 2 bases from V and 6 from J; bases not matched to a gene: 8. The length of the CDR3 is 15 residues. Germline V gene sequence: CDR1 GTSNPN, CDR2 SVGIG (reference sequence). In nucleotides, the CDR3 is TGTGCCTGGAGTCCGGGACAGGGCTGGGGCAATGAGCAGTTCTTC. Translated: CAWSPGQGWGNEQFF. Supplemented by reference TRBV30 and TRBJ2-1, the full variable domain reads SQTIHQWPATLVQPVGSPLSLECTVEGTSNPNLYWYRQAAGRGLQLLFYSVGIGQISSEVPQNLSASRPQDRQFILSSKKLLLSDSGFYLCAWSPGQGWGNEQFFGPGTRLTVL.

The chain combines TRBV28 with TRBJ1-2; perhaps TRBD1 as D (5 bases). The V end was cut by 6 bases, the J end by 3 bases, with 8 bases between. The CDR3 extends over 12 amino acids. Germline V gives CDR1 MDHEN, CDR2 SYDVKM. The CDR3 region is CASSFRDYGYTF. CDR3 in DNA: TGTGCCAGCAGCTTCAGGGACTATGGCTACACCTTC.

The chain links TRBV29-1 to TRBJ2-6, with D maybe TRBD2 (6 bases). Per germline, CDR1 SQVTM and CDR2 ANQGSEA. V was clipped by 7 bases and J by 0 bases, with 16 bases between them. This CDR3 is built from 16 residues. Here the CDR3 DNA reads TGCAGCGCGACCGGGACTGATGGCTCTGGGGCCAACGTCCTGACTTTC. Its translation: CSATGTDGSGANVLTF.

This clone was counted a single time. The chain combines TRBV6-4 with TRBJ2-3; TRBD1 matches 7 bases. This CDR3 spans 14 amino acids. Trimming removed 6 bases from V and 3 bases from J; junction bases left unmatched: 6. Germline-derived CDR1 and CDR2 are MRHNA and SNTAGT. The CDR3 coding sequence is TGTGCCAGCAGAGACAGGGCAGGGACAGATACGCAGTATTTT. It encodes CASRDRAGTDTQYF.

The chain combines TRBV7-8 with TRBJ2-7, with 7 bases fitting TRBD2. The germline V gene encodes CDR1 SGHVS and CDR2 FQNEAQ. The CDR3 has 17 residues. Trimming took 1 base from V and 2 from J; bases not matched to a gene: 11. This CDR3 reads CASSLERSAGEAYEQYF. The CDR3 DNA follows: TGTGCCAGCAGCTTAGAACGCTCGGCGGGAGAGGCCTACGAGCAGTACTTC.

The chain joins TRBV7-3 to TRBJ2-7; 7 bases are shared with TRBD1. Germline loops: CDR1 SGHTA, CDR2 FQGTGA. This CDR3 contains 13 residues. Losses at the gene ends were 5 bases for V and 1 base for J; bases not matched to a gene: 2. CDR3 coding DNA: TGTGCCAGCAGCCGGGACAGTTCCTACGAGCAGTACTTC. It specifies CASSRDSSYEQYF.

This chain uses TRBV7-9 with TRBJ1-2; weak D call: TRBD1 (6 bases). Germline values: CDR1 SEHNR, CDR2 FQNEAQ (reference sequence). CDR3 length: 18 amino acids. V dropped 5 bases and J dropped 6 bases, with 28 bases sitting between them. The CDR3 bases are TGTGCCAGCAGCAGCAGGGGTAGGCCGGGGGGCCTTGTCGATGGCTACACCTTC. Translated: CASSSRGRPGGLVDGYTF.

The rearrangement links TRBV4-2 to TRBJ1-2; possible D gene TRBD1, 5 bases. Trimming shortened V by 3 bases and J by 4 bases, and 15 bases separated the two germline ends. This CDR3 is 15 amino acids long. The germline gives CDR1 LGHNA, CDR2 YNFKEQ. The CDR3 nucleotides read TGTGCCAGCAGCCAGACAGCAGACCCTTTCTATGGCTACACCTTC. Protein: CASSQTADPFYGYTF.

This clone has a handful of counts. The V gene is TRBV4-1, the J gene TRBJ2-2, with 7 bases lining up with TRBD2. Germline CDR1 MGHRA, CDR2 YSYEKL. This CDR3 has 16 residues. Unmatched junction bases numbered 10, after V lost 5 bases and J lost 4 bases. For the CDR3, the DNA is TGCGCCAGCAGCTCGGTGAGCGGGACTGGCACCGGGGAGCTGTTTTTT. Its translation: CASSSVSGTGTGELFF.